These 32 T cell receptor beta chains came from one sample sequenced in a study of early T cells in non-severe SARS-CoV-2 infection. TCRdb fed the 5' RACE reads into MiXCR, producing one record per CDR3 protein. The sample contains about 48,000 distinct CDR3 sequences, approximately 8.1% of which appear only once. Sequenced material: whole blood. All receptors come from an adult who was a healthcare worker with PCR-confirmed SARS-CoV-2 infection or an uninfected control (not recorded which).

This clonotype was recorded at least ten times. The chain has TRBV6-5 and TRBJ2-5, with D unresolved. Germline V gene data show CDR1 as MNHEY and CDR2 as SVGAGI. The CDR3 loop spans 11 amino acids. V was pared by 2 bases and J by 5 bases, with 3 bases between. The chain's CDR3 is CASSYGETQYF. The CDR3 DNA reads TGTGCCAGCAGTTACGGGGAGACCCAGTACTTC.

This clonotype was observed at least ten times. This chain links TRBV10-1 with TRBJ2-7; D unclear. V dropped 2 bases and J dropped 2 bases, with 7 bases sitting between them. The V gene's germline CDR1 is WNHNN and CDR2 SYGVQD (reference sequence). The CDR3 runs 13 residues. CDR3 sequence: CASSEGQTYEQYF. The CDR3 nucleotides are TGCGCCAGCAGTGAGGGGCAAACCTACGAGCAGTACTTC.

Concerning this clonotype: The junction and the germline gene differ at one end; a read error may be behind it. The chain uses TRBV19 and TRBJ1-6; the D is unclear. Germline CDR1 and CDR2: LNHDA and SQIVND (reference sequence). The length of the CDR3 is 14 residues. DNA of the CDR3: TGTGCCAGTACCTTCACCTCCTATAATTCAACCCTCCACTTT. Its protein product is CASTFTSYNSTLHF.

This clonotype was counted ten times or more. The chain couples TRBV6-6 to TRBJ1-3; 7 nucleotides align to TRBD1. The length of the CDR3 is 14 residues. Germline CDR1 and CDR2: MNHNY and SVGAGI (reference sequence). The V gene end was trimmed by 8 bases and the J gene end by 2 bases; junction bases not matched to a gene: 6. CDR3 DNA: TGTGCCAGCTGCCCAGGGGGGACTGGAAACACCATATATTTT. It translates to CASCPGGTGNTIYF.

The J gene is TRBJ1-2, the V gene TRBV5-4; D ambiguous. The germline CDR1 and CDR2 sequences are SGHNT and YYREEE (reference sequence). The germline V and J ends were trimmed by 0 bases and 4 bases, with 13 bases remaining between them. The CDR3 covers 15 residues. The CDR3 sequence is CASSLGPTYLYGYTF. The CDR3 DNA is TGTGCCAGCAGCTTGGGTCCGACGTACCTCTATGGCTACACCTTC.

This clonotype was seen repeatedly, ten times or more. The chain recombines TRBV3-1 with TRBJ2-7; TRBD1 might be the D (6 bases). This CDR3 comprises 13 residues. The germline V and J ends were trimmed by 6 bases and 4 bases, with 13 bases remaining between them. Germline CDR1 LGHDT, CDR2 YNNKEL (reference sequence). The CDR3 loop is CASSPGQPYEQYF. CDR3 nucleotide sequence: TGTGCCAGCAGTCCGGGACAACCTTACGAGCAGTACTTC.

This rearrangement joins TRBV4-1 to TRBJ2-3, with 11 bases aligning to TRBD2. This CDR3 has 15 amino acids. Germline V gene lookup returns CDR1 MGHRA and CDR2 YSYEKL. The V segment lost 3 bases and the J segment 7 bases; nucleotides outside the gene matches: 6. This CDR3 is CASSHETSGANTQYF. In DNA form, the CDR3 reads TGCGCCAGCAGCCATGAGACTAGCGGGGCCAATACGCAGTATTTT.

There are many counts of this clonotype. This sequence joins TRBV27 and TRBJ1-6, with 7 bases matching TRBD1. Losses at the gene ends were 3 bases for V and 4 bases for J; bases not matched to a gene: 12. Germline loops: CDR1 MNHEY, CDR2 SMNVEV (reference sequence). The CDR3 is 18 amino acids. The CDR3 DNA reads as TGTGCCAGCAGTTTGAGGGGAGGTGAGGGGGCATATAATTCACCCCTCCACTTT. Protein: CASSLRGGEGAYNSPLHF.

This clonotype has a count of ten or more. The CDR3 region is CASSDTFRPYEQYF. The CDR3, as DNA: TGCGCCAGCAGTGATACTTTCCGACCCTACGAGCAGTACTTC. The V and J genes are TRBV10-1 and TRBJ2-7; the D is unclear. Trimming pared 3 bases from V and 2 bases from J, leaving 11 bases between. The CDR3 loop spans 14 amino acids. Germline V CDR1 and CDR2: WNHNN, SYGVQD (reference sequence).

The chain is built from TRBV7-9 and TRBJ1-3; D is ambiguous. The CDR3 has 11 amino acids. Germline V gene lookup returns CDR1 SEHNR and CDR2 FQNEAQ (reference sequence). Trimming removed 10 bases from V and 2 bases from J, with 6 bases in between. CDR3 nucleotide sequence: TGTGCCATCCCGACTGGAAACACCATATATTTT. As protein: CAIPTGNTIYF.

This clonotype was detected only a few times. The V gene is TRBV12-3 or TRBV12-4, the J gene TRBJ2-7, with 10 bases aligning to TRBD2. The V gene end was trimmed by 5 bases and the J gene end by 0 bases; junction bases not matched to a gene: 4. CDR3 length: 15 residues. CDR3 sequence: CASSTASGGSYEQYF. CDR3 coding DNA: TGTGCCAGCAGTACCGCTAGCGGGGGCTCCTACGAGCAGTACTTC.

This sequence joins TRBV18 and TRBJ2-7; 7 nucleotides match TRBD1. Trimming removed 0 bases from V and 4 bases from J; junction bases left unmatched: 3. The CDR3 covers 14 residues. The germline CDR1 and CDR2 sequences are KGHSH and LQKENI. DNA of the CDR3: TGTGCCAGCTCACCACCTGGGACAGATTACGAGCAGTACTTC. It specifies CASSPPGTDYEQYF.

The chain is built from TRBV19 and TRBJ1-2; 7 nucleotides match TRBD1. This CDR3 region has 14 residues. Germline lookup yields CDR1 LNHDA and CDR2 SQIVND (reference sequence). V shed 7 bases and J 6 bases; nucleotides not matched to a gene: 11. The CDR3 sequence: CASTRDSGLNGYTF. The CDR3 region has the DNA TGTGCCAGTACCAGGGACAGTGGGCTGAATGGCTACACCTTC.

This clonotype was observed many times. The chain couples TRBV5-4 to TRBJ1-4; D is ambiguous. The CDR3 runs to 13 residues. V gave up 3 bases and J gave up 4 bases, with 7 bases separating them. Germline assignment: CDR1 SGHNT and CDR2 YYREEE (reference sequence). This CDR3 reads CASSWENNEKLFF. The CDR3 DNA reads TGTGCCAGCAGCTGGGAGAATAATGAAAAACTGTTTTTT.

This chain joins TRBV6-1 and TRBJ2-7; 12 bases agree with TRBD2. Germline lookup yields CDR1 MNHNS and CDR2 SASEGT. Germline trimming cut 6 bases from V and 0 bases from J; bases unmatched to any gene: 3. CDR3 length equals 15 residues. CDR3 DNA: TGTGCCAGCAGGGGGACTAGCGGGTTCTCCTACGAGCAGTACTTC. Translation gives CASRGTSGFSYEQYF.

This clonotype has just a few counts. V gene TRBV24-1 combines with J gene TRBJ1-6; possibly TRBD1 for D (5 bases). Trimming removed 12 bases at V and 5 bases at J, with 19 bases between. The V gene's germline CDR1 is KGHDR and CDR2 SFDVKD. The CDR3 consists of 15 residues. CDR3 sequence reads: CAAKPGRAHNSPLHF. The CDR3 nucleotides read TGTGCCGCCAAACCCGGCAGGGCCCATAATTCACCCCTCCACTTT.

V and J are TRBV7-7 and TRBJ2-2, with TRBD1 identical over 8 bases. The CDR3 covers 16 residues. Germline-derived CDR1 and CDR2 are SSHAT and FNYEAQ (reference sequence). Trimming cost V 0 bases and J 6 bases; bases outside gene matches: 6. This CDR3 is CASSLALQGAAGELFF. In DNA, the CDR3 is TGTGCCAGCAGCTTAGCGCTCCAGGGGGCCGCCGGGGAGCTGTTTTTT.

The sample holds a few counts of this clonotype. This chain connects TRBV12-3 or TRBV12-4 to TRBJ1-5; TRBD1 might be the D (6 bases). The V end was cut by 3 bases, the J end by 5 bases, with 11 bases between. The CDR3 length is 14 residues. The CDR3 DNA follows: TGTGCCAGCAGTTTGGGGGGGCCCCATCAGCCCCAGCATTTT. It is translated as CASSLGGPHQPQHF.

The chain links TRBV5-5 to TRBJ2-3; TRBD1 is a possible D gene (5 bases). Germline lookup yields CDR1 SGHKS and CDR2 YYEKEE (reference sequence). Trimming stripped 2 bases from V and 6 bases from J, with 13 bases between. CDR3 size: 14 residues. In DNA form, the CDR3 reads TGTGCCAGCAGCTTCGGCAGGGCTGGGGATACGCAGTATTTT. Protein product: CASSFGRAGDTQYF.

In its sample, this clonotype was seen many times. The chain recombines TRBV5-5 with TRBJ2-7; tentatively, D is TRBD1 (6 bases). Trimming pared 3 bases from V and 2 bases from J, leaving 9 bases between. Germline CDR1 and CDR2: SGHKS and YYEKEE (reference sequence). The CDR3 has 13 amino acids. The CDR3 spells CASSWTVAYEQYF. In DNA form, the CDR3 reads TGTGCCAGCAGCTGGACAGTAGCCTACGAGCAGTACTTC.

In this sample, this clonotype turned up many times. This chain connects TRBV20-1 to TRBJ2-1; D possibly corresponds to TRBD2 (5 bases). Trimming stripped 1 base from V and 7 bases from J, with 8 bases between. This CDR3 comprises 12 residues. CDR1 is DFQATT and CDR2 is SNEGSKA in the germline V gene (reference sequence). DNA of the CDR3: TGCAGTGCTAGAGGACTACAAAATGAGCAGTTCTTC. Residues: CSARGLQNEQFF.

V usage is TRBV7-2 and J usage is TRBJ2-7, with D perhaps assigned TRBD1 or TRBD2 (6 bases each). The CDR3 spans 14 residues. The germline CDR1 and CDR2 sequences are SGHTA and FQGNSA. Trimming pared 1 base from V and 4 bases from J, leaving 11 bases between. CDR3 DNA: TGTGCCAGCAGCTTAGGGGGGGCTGAGTACGAGCAGTACTTC. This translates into CASSLGGAEYEQYF.

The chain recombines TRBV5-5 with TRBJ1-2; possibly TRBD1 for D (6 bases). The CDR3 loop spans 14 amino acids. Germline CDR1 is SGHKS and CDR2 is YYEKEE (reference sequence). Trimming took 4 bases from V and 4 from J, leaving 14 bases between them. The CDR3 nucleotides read TGTGCCAGCAGCCCCGGGGGCAGGGCCTATGGCTACACCTTC. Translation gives CASSPGGRAYGYTF.

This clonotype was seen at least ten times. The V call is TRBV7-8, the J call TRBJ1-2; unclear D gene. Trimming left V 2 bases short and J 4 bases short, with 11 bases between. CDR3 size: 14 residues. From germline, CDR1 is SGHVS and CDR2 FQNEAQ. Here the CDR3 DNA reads TGTGCCAGCAGCTTATATGGTTTTGGCTATGGCTACACCTTC. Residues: CASSLYGFGYGYTF.

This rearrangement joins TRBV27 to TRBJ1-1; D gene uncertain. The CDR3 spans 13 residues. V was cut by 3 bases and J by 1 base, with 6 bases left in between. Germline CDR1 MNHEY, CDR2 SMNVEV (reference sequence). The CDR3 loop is CASSFQQNTEAFF. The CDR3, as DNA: TGTGCCAGCAGTTTCCAACAGAACACTGAAGCTTTCTTT.

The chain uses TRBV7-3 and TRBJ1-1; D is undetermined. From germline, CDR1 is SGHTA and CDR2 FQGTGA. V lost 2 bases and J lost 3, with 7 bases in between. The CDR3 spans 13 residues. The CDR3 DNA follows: TGTGCCAGCAGCTTAGGCCAGTACACTGAAGCTTTCTTT. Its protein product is CASSLGQYTEAFF.

DNA of the CDR3: TGCAGCCCGGTGCCCAGGGAATACACAGATACGCAGTATTTT. Translation: CSPVPREYTDTQYF. The chain combines TRBV20-1 with TRBJ2-3, with a weak D call TRBD1 (5 bases). The CDR3 extends over 14 amino acids. CDR1 and CDR2 (germline): DFQATT, SNEGSKA (reference sequence).

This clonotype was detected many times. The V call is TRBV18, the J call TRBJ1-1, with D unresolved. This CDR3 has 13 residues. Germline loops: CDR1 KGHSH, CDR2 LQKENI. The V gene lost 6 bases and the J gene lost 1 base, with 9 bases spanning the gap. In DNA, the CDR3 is TGTGCCAGCTCGGGAGACCGGAACACTGAAGCTTTCTTT. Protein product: CASSGDRNTEAFF. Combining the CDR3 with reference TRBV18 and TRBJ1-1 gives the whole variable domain NAGVMQNPRHLVRRRGQEARLRCSPMKGHSHVYWYRQLPEEGLKFMVYLQKENIIDESGMPKERFSAEFPKEGPSILRIQQVVRGDSAAYFCASSGDRNTEAFFGQGTRLTVV.

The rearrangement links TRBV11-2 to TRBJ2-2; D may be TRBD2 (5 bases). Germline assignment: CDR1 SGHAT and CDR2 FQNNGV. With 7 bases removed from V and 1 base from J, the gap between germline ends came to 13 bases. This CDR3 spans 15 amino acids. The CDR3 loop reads CASTADRGNTGELFF. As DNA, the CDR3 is TGTGCCAGCACCGCGGATCGGGGGAACACCGGGGAGCTGTTTTTT.

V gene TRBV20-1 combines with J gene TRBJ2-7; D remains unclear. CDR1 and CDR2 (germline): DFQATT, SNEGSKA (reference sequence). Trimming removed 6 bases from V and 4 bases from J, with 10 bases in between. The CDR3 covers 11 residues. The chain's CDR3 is CSATQKYEQYF. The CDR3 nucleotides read TGCAGTGCGACACAGAAATACGAGCAGTACTTC.

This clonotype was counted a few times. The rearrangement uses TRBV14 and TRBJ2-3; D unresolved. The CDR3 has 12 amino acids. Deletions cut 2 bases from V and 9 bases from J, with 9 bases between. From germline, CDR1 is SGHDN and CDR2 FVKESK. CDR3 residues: CASSQSGLTQYF. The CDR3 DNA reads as TGTGCCAGCAGCCAATCCGGTCTCACGCAGTATTTT.

The CDR3 bases are TGTGCCAGCAGTTCTGACAGGCCCACAGATACGCAGTATTTT. Its translation: CASSSDRPTDTQYF. The chain uses TRBV28 and TRBJ2-3, with D tentatively TRBD1 (6 bases). The V gene lost 4 bases and the J gene lost 2 bases, with 10 bases spanning the gap. The CDR3 spans 14 residues. Germline V gives CDR1 MDHEN, CDR2 SYDVKM.